This T cell receptor beta chain originates from a study of beta chain features in type 1 diabetes. Background on the study: The study found patients and healthy donors alike in age, gender and cell yields. Study-wide findings and caveats: In the patient group, naive, central memory and Treg TCRB repertoires seemed more alike than in the healthy donor group. Among all four CD4+ subsets, Type 1 diabetes patients had TCRB CDR3s that were moderately but significantly shorter.

Using CD45RO/CCR7/CD25/CD127/CD95/CD27, CD4+ naive, central memory, regulatory and stem cell-like memory cells were sorted. Post-sort purity exceeded 95% for all sorted populations. This clone has at least ten counts. Its cognate antigen is unknown. The investigators reverse transcribed all of the isolated RNA, so they sequenced expressed TCRB transcripts. TCRdb's copy holds only in-frame clones and misses some; the assay was immunoSEQ multiplex PCR. The sample includes some 160,000 clones, approximately 8.8% of them seen just once. The receptor's source is a woman in her 30s with type 1 diabetes. Sequenced: central memory CD4+ T cells from blood.

CDR3 bases: TGTGCCAGCAGCCAAGGGCGGAACTCTGGAAACACCATATATTTT. Protein sequence: CASSQGRNSGNTIYF. J is TRBJ1-3 and V is TRBV4-2, with unresolved D. This CDR3 is built from 15 residues. V was shortened by 1 base and J by 0 bases, with 7 bases between the two germline ends. Per the germline V gene, CDR1 is LGHNA and CDR2 is YNFKEQ.